This TCR beta chain originates from a study of blood T cell repertoires in COVID-19. Study overall: Researchers got acute and convalescent COVID-19 samples from the United States, Italy and Spain.

Per the authors' pipeline: Nucleated cell number was recorded as an estimate derived from reference gene primer amplification. TCRdb keeps only in-frame clones here, not all; method: immunoSEQ multiplex PCR. V and J calls and clone size are given by that table; D and trimming were obtained from the DNA. Of 140,000 to 150,000 clones detected, roughly 76% appear once; the ten largest clones hold 6.5% to 8.5%. This CDR3 comprises 17 residues. V trimming: 5 bases; J trimming: 2 bases; junction bases outside the gene matches: 13. CDR1 SGHVS and CDR2 FNYEAQ come from the germline V gene. The specimen sequenced was peripheral blood. This TCR was sampled from a human donor with acute or convalescent COVID-19. The donor label of this sample is uncertain. The chain employs TRBV7-6 and TRBJ1-1, with 8 positions matching TRBD1. Written as DNA, the CDR3 is TGTGCCAGCAGCCCTGGACAGGGAAGGGTTAGAAACACTGAAGCTTTCTTT. Translated, it gives CASSPGQGRVRNTEAFF. Drawing the rest from reference TRBV7-6 and TRBJ1-1, the complete variable domain is GAGVSQSPRYKVTKRGQDVALRCDPISGHVSLYWYRQALGQGPEFLTYFNYEAQQDKSGLPNDRFSAERPEGSISTLTIQRTEQRDSAMYRCASSPGQGRVRNTEAFFGQGTRLTVV.